The entry below describes one T cell receptor beta chain. Using immunoSEQ multiplex PCR, the repertoire was profiled, and TCRdb retains in-frame clones only, with some absent. The sample has roughly 120,000 clones, nearly 90% seen once; the top ten hold approximately 5%. These data come from a study of blood T cell repertoires in COVID-19. Study as a whole: There were acute and convalescent COVID-19 samples, and they came from the United States, Italy and Spain.

The TCR sequence derives from a human donor in a cohort sampled during active COVID-19. The source material was peripheral blood.

CDR3 amino acids: CASSQDLLLAVEQFF. CDR3 DNA sequence: TGTGCCAGCAGCCAAGATTTGCTACTAGCTGTTGAGCAGTTCTTC. The chain is built from TRBV3-1 (or the pseudogene TRBV3-2) and TRBJ2-1; D is possibly TRBD2 (6 bases). V dropped 0 bases and J dropped 9 bases, with 15 bases sitting between them. Germline values: CDR1 LGHDT, CDR2 YNNKEL (reference sequence). The CDR3 runs 15 residues.